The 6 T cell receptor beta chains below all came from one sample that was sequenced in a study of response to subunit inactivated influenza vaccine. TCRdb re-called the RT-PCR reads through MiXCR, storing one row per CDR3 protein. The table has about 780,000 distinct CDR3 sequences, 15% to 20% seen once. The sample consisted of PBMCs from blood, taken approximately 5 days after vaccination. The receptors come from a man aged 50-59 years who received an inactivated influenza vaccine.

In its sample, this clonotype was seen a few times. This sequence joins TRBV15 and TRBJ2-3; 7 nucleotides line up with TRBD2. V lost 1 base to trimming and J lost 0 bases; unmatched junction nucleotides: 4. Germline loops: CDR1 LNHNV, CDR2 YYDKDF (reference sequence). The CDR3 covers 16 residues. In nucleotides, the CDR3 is TGTGCCACCAGCAGAGCTAGCGGAGGCAGCACAGATACGCAGTATTTT. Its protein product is CATSRASGGSTDTQYF. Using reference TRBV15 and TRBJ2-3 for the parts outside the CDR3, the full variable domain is DAMVIQNPRYQVTQFGKPVTLSCSQTLNHNVMYWYQQKSSQAPKLLFHYYDKDFNNEADTPDNFQSRRPNTSFCFLDIRSPGLGDTAMYLCATSRASGGSTDTQYFGPGTRLTVL.

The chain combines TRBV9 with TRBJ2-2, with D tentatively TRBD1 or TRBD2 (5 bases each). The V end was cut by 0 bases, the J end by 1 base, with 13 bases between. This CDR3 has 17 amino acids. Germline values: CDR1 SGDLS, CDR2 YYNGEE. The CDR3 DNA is TGTGCCAGCAGCGTAGTTCGGAGCGGACAGAACACCGGGGAGCTGTTTTTT. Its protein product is CASSVVRSGQNTGELFF.

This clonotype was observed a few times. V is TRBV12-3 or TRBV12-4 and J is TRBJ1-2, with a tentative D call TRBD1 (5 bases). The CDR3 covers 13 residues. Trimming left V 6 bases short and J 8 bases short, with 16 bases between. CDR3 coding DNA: TGTGCCAGCAGCCTCTTCAGCGGGGCCGGCTACACCTTC. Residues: CASSLFSGAGYTF.

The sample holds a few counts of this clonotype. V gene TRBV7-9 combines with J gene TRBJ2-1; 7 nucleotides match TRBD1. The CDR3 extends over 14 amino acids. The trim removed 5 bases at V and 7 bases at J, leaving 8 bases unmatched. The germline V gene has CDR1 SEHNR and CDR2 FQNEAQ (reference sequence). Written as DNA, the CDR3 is TGTGCCAGCAGCGTGAAGGGGGCGCGGAATGAGCAGTTCTTC. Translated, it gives CASSVKGARNEQFF.

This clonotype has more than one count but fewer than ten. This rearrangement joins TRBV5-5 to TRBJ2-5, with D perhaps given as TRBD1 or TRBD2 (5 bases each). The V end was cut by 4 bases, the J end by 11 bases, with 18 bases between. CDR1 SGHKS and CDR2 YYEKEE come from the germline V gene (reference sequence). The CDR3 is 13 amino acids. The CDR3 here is CASSGGRDPLQYF. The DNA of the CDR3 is TGTGCCAGCAGCGGGGGTCGGGACCCCCTACAGTACTTC.

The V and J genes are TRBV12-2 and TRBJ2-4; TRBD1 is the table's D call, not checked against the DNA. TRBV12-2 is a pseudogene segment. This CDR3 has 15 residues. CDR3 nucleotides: TGTGCAAGTCGCTCTAGACGGGACATAGAAAACATTCAGTACTTC. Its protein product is CASRSRRDIENIQYF.